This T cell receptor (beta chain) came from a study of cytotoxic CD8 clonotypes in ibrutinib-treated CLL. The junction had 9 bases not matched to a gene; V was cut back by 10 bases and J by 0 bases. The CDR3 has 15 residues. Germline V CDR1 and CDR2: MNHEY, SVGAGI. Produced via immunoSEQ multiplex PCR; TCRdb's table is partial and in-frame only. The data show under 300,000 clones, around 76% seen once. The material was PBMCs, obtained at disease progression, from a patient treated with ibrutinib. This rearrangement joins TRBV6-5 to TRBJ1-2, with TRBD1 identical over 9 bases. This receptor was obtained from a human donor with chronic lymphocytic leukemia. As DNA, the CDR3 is TGTGCCACCTGGACAGGGGATAAAGCTAACTATGGCTACACCTTC. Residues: CATWTGDKANYGYTF.